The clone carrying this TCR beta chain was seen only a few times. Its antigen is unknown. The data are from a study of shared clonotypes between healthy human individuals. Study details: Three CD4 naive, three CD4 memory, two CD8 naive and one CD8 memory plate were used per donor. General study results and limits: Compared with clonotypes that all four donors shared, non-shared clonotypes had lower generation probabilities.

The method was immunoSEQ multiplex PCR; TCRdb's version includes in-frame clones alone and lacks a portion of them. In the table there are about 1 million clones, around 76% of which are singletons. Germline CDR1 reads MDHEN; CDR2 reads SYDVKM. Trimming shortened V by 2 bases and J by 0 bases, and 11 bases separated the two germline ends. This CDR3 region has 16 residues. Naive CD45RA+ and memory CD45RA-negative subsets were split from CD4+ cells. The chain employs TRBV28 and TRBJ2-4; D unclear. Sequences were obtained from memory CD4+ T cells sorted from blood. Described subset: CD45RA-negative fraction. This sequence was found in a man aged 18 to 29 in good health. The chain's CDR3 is CASSLGQLVAKNIQYF. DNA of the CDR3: TGTGCCAGCAGTTTAGGGCAGCTTGTAGCCAAAAACATTCAGTACTTC.